This T cell receptor (beta chain) originates from a study of T-cell memory formation after mild COVID-19 (dated by TCRdb to about 2021). Looking at the study overall: Most TCR sequence clusters were specific to one of the two donors. In two donors, T-cell clones that expanded and contracted after mild COVID-19 were tracked by sequencing TCRalpha and TCRbeta repertoires over time. The cohort was made up of two young adult volunteers, one female and one male, who were previously healthy. Broader findings and caveats from the paper: Contracting CD4+ clones appeared mostly in the CM and EM memory subsets, whereas CD8+ clones were enriched in EMRA. From day 15 to 85, contracting clones showed balanced CD4/CD8 phenotypes, whereas a second wave of clones that expanded from day 15 to 37 leaned towards CD4+. Only two mild cases were covered in the study, and larger cohorts including severe cases with pre-infection samples were considered necessary. Some responding clones were found in pre-infection memory, which suggests that pre-existing cross-reactive memory T cells took part in the SARS-CoV-2 response. Whether the second-wave clones peaking on day 37 were SARS-CoV-2 specific was not confirmed.

Ficoll-Paque density gradient centrifugation was used to isolate PBMCs. Sequencing relied on an Illumina NovaSeq 6000. Using 5'RACE with constant-segment primers, TCRalpha and TCRbeta cDNA libraries were constructed, with sample barcodes and unique molecular identifiers added in the process. RNA was extracted from every sample with Trizol reagent. Library amplification was performed in two PCR steps, and a second sample barcode and Illumina TruSeq adapters were introduced in the second step. Sequencing of libraries was performed on an Illumina NovaSeq with 2 x 150 bp paired-end reads. On the authors' methods: With migec v1.2.7, reads were demultiplexed and then collapsed into UMI-guided consensus sequences. With mixcr v2.1.11, UMI consensuses were aligned to TRA and TRB V and J templates and assembled into clonotypes. A clonotype was counted as expanded or contracted only when both edgeR and NoisET called the clonotype significant, with the noise models trained on biological replicates. edgeR calls used a false discovery rate-adjusted p below 0.01 and a log2 fold-change threshold of 1. As an exploratory analysis of dynamics, PCA with hierarchical clustering was applied to max-normalized trajectories of the 1000 most abundant clonotypes. Each responding clone was given a CD4 or CD8 phenotype based on the CD4+ and CD8+ repertoires, which had been sequenced separately. In-frame beta chains were kept once TCRdb had trimmed the public reads at Q25 with fastp and called clones with MiXCR. Each CDR3 protein appears once, grouped with its most common genes and DNA. These V and J calls rely on TCRdb rather than the paper's analysis. This sample holds hundreds of thousands of distinct CDR3 sequences; 16% were observed only once. The biggest ten clones account for 20% to 25% of the sample.

From the germline V gene (reference sequence), CDR1 is SEHNR and CDR2 is FQNEAQ. Inclusive of the bounding cysteine and phenylalanine, the CDR3 is 14 residues long. Solely the CDR3 DNA is kept, with 42 bases framed from the first base. Trimming accounts for 6 bases at V and 0 bases at J, while the number of junction bases matched to no gene is 3. In this sample, this clonotype turned up many times. Its cognate antigen has yet to be identified. It has no much larger one-base neighbor in the sample; base qualities were not kept. The chain was built from TRBV7-9 and TRBJ1-2, with 8 junctional bases fitting TRBD1. The origin of this receptor is a man younger than 35 who had mild COVID-19 (a few samples of this study predate the infection). The sample titles of this study are shuffled in the database, so cell type and time point are left out; the donor was told from shared clones. The sample was PBMCs or a T cell subset sorted from them (not recorded which). The CDR3 sequence is CASSSTGANYGYTF. The DNA is as follows: TGTGCCAGCAGTTCGACAGGGGCTAACTATGGCTACACCTTC.